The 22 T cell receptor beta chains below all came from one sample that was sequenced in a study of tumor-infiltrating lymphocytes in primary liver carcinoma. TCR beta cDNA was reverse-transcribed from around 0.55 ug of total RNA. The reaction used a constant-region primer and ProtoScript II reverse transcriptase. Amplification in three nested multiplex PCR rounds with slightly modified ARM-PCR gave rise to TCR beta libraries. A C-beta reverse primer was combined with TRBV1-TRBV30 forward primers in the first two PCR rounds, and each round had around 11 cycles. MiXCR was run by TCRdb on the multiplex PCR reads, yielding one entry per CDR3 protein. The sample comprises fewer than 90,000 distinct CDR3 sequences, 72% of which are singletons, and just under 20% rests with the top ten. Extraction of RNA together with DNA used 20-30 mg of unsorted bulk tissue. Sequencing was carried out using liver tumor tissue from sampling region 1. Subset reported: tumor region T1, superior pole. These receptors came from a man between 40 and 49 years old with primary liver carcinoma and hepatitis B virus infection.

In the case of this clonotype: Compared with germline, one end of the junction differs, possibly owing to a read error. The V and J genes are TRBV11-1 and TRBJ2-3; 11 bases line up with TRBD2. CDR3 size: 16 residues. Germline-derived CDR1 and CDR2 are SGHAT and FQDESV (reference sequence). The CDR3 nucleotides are TGTCCCAGCAGCAAGGGACTAGCGGTTAGCACAGATACACAATATTTT. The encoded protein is CPSSKGLAVSTDTQYF. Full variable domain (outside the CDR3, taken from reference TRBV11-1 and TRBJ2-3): EAEVAQSPRYKITEKSQAVAFWCDPISGHATLYWYRQILGQGPELLVQFQDESVVDDSQLPKDRFSAERLKGVDSTLKIQPAELGDSAMYLCPSSKGLAVSTDTQYFGPGTRLTVL.

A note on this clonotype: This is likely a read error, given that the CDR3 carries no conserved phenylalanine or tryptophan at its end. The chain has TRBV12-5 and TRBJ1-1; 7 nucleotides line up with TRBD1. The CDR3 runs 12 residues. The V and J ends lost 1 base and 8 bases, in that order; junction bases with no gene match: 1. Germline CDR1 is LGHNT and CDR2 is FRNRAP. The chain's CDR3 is CASGLGQGEAFC. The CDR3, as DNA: TGTGCTAGTGGTTTGGGACAGGGCGAAGCTTTCTGT.

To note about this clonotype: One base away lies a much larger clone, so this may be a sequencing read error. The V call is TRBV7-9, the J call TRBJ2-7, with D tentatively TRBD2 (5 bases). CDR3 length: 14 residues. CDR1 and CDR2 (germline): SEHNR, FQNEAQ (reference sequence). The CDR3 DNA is TGTGCCAGCAGCTTAAAGGCTAGCTCCCACGAGCAGTACTTC. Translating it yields CASSLKASSHEQYF. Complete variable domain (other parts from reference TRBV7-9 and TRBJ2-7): DTGVSQNPRHKITKRGQNVTFRCDPISEHNRLYWYRQTLGQGPEFLTYFQNEAQLEKSRLLSDRFSAERPKGSFSTLEIQRTEQGDSAMYLCASSLKASSHEQYFGPGTRLTVT.

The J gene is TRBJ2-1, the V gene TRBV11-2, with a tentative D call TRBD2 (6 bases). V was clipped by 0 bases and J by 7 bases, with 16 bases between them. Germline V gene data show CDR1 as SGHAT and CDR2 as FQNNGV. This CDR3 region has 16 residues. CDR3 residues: CASSLDGDAAGNEQFF. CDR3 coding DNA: TGTGCCAGCAGCTTAGATGGGGATGCTGCGGGGAATGAGCAGTTCTTC.

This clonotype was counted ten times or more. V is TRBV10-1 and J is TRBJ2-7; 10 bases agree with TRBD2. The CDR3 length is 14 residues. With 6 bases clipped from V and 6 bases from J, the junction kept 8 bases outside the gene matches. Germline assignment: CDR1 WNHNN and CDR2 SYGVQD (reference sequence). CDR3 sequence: CASSPSLAGAEQYF. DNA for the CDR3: TGCGCCAGCAGCCCCAGTCTAGCGGGAGCCGAGCAGTACTTC.

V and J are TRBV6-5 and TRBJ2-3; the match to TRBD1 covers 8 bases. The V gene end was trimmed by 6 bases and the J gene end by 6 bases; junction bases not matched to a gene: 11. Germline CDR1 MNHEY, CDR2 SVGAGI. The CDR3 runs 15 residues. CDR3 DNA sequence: TGTGCCAGCAGAACCGGGACAGGCAATAACGATACGCAGTATTTT. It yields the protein CASRTGTGNNDTQYF.

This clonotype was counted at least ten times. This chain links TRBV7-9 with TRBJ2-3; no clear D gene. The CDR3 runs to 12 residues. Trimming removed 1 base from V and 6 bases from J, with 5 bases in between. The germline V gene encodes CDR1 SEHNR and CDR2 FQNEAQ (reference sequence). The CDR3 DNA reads TGTGCCAGCAGCTTAGTTAGGGATACGCAGTATTTT. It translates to CASSLVRDTQYF. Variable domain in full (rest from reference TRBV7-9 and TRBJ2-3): DTGVSQNPRHKITKRGQNVTFRCDPISEHNRLYWYRQTLGQGPEFLTYFQNEAQLEKSRLLSDRFSAERPKGSFSTLEIQRTEQGDSAMYLCASSLVRDTQYFGPGTRLTVL.

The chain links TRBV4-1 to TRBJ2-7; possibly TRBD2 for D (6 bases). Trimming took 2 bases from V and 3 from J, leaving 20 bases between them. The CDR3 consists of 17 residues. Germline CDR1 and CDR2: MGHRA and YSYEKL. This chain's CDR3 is CASSQLGKTSRSYEQYF. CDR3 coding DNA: TGCGCCAGCAGCCAACTGGGAAAAACTAGCAGGAGCTACGAGCAGTACTTC.

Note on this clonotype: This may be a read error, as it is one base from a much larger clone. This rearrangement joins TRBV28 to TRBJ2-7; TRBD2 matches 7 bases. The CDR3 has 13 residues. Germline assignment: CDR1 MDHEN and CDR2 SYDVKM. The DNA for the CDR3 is TGTGTCAGCAGTTTAGAGGGGAGGGACGAGCAGTACTTC. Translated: CVSSLEGRDEQYF.

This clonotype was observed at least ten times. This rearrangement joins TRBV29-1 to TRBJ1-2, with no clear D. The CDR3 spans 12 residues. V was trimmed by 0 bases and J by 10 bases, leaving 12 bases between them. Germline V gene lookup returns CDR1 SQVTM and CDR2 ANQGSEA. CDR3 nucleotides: TGCAGCGTTGAAGATCGGCAGGCCCCCTACACCTTC. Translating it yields CSVEDRQAPYTF.

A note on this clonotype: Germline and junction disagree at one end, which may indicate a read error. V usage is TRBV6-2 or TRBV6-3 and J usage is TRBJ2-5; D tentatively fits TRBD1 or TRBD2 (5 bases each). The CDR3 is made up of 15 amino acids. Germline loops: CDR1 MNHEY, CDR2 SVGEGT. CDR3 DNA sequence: TGTGCCAGCAATTACCCTCATGGGCCGCCGGGGACCCACTACTTC. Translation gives CASNYPHGPPGTHYF.

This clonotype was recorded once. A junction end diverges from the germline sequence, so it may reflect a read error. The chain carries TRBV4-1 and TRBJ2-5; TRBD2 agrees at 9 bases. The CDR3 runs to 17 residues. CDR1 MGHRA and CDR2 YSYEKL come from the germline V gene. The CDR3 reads CASSQDLGSGGQGTQYF. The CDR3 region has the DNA TGCGCCAGCAGTCAAGATCTGGGTAGCGGGGGCCAAGGGACCCAGTACTTC.

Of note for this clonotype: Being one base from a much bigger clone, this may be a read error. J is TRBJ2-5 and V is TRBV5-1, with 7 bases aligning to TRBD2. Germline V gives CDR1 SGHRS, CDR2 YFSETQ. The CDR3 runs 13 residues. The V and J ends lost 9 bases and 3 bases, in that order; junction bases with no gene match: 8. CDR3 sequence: CANSGGGEETQYF. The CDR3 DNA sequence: TGCGCCAACAGTGGGGGGGGAGAAGAGACCCAGTACTTC.

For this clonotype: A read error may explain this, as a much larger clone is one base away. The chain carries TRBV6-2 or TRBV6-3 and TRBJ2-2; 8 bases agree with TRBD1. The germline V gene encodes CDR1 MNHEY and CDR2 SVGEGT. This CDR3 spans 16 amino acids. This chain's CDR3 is CASSYGGRGRPGELVF. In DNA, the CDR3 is TGTGCCAGCAGTTACGGGGGCAGGGGGCGCCCCGGGGAGCTGGTTTTT.

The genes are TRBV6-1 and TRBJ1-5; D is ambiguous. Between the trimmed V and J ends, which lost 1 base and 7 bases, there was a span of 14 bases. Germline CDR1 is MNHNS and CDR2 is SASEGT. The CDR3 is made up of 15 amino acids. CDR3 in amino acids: CASSEDLGSSQPQHF. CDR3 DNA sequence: TGTGCCAGCAGTGAAGATTTAGGATCGAGCCAGCCCCAGCATTTT.

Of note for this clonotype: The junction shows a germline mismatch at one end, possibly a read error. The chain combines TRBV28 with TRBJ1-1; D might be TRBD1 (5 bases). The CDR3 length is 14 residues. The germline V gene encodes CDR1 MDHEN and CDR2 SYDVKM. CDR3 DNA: TGTGCCAGTCACAACCGGGGGTTGAACACTGAAGCTCTCTTT. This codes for CASHNRGLNTEALF.

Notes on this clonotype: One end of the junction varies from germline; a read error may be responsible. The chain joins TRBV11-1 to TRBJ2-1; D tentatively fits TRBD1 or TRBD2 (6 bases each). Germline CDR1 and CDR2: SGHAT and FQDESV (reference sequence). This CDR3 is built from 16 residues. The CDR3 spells CDSSRLQGGGYSEQFF. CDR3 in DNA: TGTGACAGCAGCCGCCTACAGGGAGGTGGGTACAGTGAGCAGTTCTTC.

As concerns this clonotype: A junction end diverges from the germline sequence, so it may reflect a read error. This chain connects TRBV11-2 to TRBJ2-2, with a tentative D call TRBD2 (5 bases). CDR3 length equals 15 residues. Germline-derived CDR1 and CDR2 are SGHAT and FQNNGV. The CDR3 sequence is CASLPLGVYAGELFF. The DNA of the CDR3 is TGTGCCAGCCTCCCACTGGGAGTGTACGCCGGGGAGCTATTTTTT.

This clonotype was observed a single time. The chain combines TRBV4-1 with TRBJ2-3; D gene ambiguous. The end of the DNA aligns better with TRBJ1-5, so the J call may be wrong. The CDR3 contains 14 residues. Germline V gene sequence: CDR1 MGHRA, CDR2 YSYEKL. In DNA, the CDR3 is TGCGCCAGCAGCCGAGACCAATTGGCAGATACGCAGCATTTT. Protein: CASSRDQLADTQHF.

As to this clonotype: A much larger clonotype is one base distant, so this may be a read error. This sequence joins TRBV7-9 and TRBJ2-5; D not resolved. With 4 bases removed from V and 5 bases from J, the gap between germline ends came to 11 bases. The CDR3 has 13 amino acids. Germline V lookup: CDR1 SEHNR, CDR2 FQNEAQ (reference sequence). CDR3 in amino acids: CASSYDSLETQYF. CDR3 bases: TGTGCCAGCAGCTACGACTCTCTCGAGACCCAGTACTTC.

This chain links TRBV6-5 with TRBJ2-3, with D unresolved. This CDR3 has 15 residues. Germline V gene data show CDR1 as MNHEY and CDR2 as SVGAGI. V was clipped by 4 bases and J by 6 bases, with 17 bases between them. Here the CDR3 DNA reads TGTGCCAGCAGTTGGGCGTCGGTCAGTACGGATACGCAGTATTTT. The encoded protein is CASSWASVSTDTQYF.

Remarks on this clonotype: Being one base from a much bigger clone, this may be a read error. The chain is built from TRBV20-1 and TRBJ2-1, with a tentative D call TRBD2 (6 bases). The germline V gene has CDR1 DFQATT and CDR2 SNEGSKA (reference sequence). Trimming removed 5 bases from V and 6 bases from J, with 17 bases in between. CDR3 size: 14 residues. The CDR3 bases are TGCAGTGCTGCTATCGGGACTTCGGTCAATGAGCAGTTCTTC. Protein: CSAAIGTSVNEQFF.